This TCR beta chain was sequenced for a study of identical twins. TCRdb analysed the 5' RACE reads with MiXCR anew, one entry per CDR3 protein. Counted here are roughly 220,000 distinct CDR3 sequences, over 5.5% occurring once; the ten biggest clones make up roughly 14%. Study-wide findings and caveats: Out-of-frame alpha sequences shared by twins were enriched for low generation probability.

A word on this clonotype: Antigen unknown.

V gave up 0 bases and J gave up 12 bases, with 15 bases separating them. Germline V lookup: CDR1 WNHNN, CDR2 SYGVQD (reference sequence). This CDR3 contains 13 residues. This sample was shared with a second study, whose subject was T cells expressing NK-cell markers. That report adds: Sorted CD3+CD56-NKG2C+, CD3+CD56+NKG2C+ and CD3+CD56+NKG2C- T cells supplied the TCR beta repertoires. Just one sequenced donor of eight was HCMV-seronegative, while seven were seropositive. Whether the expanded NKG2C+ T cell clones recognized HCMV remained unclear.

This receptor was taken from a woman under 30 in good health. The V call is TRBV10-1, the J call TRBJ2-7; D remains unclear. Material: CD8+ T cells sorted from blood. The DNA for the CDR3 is TGCGCCAGCAGTGAGTCAAACACATCTCCTCGGTACTTC. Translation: CASSESNTSPRYF.